These 16 T cell receptor beta chains were all obtained from the same sample, sequenced in a study of tumor-infiltrating lymphocytes in oesophageal squamous cell carcinoma. Using its own MiXCR run on the PCR reads, TCRdb lists one record per CDR3 protein. The repertoire holds tens of thousands of distinct CDR3 sequences, about 35% seen once, with approximately 19% in the top ten. What was sequenced was esophageal tumor tissue. Receptors were obtained from a female donor with esophageal squamous cell carcinoma.

For this clonotype: No conserved phenylalanine or tryptophan ends this CDR3, so it is likely a read error. The DNA is left out, because the CDR3 cannot be placed on it with certainty; the CDR3 is given as TCRdb lists it. This chain joins TRBV28 and TRBJ2-3; TRBD1 is taken as the D call from the table, unchecked against the DNA. CDR1 is MDHEN and CDR2 is SYDVKM in the germline V gene. The CDR3 adds up to 14 amino acids, both ends counted. CDR3 in amino acids: CASSPGGWGYTFGS.

This chain uses TRBV19 with TRBJ2-1, with unresolved D. The CDR3 has 16 amino acids. Looked up from germline, CDR1 is LNHDA and CDR2 is SQIVND (reference sequence). The V gene lost 3 bases and the J gene lost 10 bases, with 22 bases spanning the gap. CDR3 sequence: CASSIQAQLGPYEQFF. In DNA, the CDR3 is TGTGCCAGTAGTATCCAGGCCCAGCTTGGCCCTTACGAGCAGTTCTTC.

This clonotype showed up many times. The conserved closing phenylalanine or tryptophan is absent in this CDR3, likely reflecting a read error. No DNA is shown, since the ends of the CDR3 on it are uncertain; the CDR3 is the one TCRdb lists. The V gene is TRBV12-3 or TRBV12-4, the J gene TRBJ2-7. Including both end residues, the CDR3 is 14 amino acids long. This chain's CDR3 is CASSLGSGGYTFGS.

This clonotype came up once. The chain carries TRBV20-1 and TRBJ2-1, with 8 bases identical to TRBD2. The CDR3 totals 21 residues. The ends lost 0 bases at V and 7 bases at J; junction bases unmatched: 26. From germline, CDR1 is DFQATT and CDR2 SNEGSKA (reference sequence). CDR3 bases: TGCAGTGCTAGAGATCAAGGTACCCGCCTGAGGTCGGGAGGGCCATGGAATGAGCAGTTCTTC. It encodes CSARDQGTRLRSGGPWNEQFF.

The chain employs TRBV6-1 and TRBJ2-5; the match to TRBD1 covers 8 bases. Matching the DNA end better, TRBJ2-1 makes the J call doubtful. Per the germline V gene, CDR1 is MNHNS and CDR2 is SASEGT. This CDR3 is 14 amino acids long. The chain's CDR3 is CASTTGGSYNEQFF. The DNA for the CDR3 is TGTGCCAGCACCACAGGGGGATCCTACAATGAGCAGTTCTTC.

This clonotype rates as medium-sized. This chain uses TRBV6-6 with TRBJ2-1; D is unclear. CDR1 and CDR2 from the germline V gene are MNHNY and SVGAGI (reference sequence). Trimming removed 0 bases from V and 5 bases from J, with 5 bases in between. The CDR3 length is 13 residues. CDR3 protein: CASSYSPDNEQFF. For the CDR3, the DNA is TGTGCCAGCAGTTACTCACCCGACAATGAGCAGTTCTTC.

The chain has TRBV28 and TRBJ2-3; a possible D gene is TRBD2 (6 bases). The CDR3 contains 17 residues. V lost 5 bases, J lost 1 base, and 19 bases lay in between. CDR1 and CDR2 from the germline V gene are MDHEN and SYDVKM. CDR3 sequence (DNA): TGTGCCAGCAGTACCCTGGTGGAGCGGAGGGGCACAGATACGCAGTATTTT. It codes for CASSTLVERRGTDTQYF.

This clonotype was counted only a few times. The V and J genes are TRBV4-1 and TRBJ1-4, with a possible D match to TRBD1 (5 bases). Germline assignment: CDR1 MGHRA and CDR2 YSYEKL. V lost 1 base and J lost 8, with 17 bases in between. This CDR3 is 16 amino acids long. The CDR3 coding sequence is TGCGCCAGCAGCCAAGCAGGGACGCGCTCCGGGGAAAAACTGTTTTTT. Translated: CASSQAGTRSGEKLFF.

To note about this clonotype: This sequence may be a read error, since a much larger clone differs from it by one base. The V gene is TRBV11-1, the J gene TRBJ2-5; no reliable D call. Germline-derived CDR1 and CDR2 are SGHAT and FQDESV (reference sequence). This CDR3 region has 12 residues. The CDR3 loop reads CASSFNSFEQLF. In nucleotides, the CDR3 is TGTGCCAGCAGCTTTAACTCCTTTGAGCAGTTATTC.

Only one count was recorded for this clonotype. Since the CDR3 does not end with the conserved phenylalanine or tryptophan, this likely comes from a read error. The DNA is left out, because the CDR3 cannot be placed on it with certainty; the CDR3 is given as TCRdb lists it. The rearrangement links TRBV7-6 to TRBJ2-6; TRBD2 is taken as the D call from the table, unchecked against the DNA. The CDR3 comprises 16 residues, both ends counted. Per germline, CDR1 SGHVS and CDR2 FNYEAQ. CDR3 residues: CASSLGGECFEQYFGA.

J is TRBJ2-4 and V is TRBV20-1; perhaps TRBD2 as D (5 bases). The J call is uncertain, as TRBJ2-7 better fits the DNA end. The CDR3 loop spans 13 amino acids. Germline values: CDR1 DFQATT, CDR2 SNEGSKA (reference sequence). The CDR3 region is CSAARAYGIEQYF. The DNA for the CDR3 is TGCAGTGCTGCCCGGGCCTACGGGATCGAGCAGTACTTC.

This clonotype was seen ten or more times. The rearrangement links TRBV28 to TRBJ1-5, with TRBD1 matching over 9 bases. V dropped 10 bases and J dropped 4; count of bases not matched to a gene: 14. The germline V gene has CDR1 MDHEN and CDR2 SYDVKM. The CDR3 consists of 16 residues. The CDR3 nucleotides read TGTGCCACCCTGGACAGGGGCGGGGGTAGTAATCAGCCCCAGCATTTT. Its translation is CATLDRGGGSNQPQHF.

The rearrangement links TRBV10-3 to TRBJ2-5; weak D call: TRBD1 (7 bases). The CDR3 runs 14 residues. The ends were cut back, 3 bases at V and 13 bases at J, with 21 bases in the middle. Germline lookup yields CDR1 ENHRY and CDR2 SYGVKD. DNA for the CDR3: TGTGCCATCAGTGATAAAGGGGGCGGCGGGGAGCTGTACTTC. Its translation is CAISDKGGGGELYF.

This clonotype is labeled as medium-sized. V gene TRBV12-3 or TRBV12-4 combines with J gene TRBJ1-2; D gene unclear. This CDR3 spans 14 amino acids. The V gene lost 5 bases and the J gene lost 2 bases, with 12 bases spanning the gap. CDR3 coding DNA: TGTGCCAGCAGTCAAGGAGGAGGGAACTATGGCTACACCTTC. It yields the protein CASSQGGGNYGYTF.

Concerning this clonotype itself: Here the CDR3 omits its conserved ending phenylalanine or tryptophan, so a read error is the likely source. No DNA is shown, since the ends of the CDR3 on it are uncertain; the CDR3 is the one TCRdb lists. V gene TRBV12-3 or TRBV12-4 combines with J gene TRBJ2-1; the table names TRBD1, a call not compared with the DNA. The CDR3 is 18 residues long, counting both termini. This chain's CDR3 is CASTVKGTGATYEQYFGA.

This rearrangement joins TRBV24-1 to TRBJ2-1; D is unclear. The CDR3 runs 11 residues. CDR1 is KGHDR, CDR2 SFDVKD, per germline. The V end lost 4 bases, the J end lost 10 bases, and 7 bases lay between the germline ends. The DNA of the CDR3 is TGTGCCACCAGTGAGGGTAGCGAGCAGTTCTTC. This gives the protein CATSEGSEQFF.